One sample yielded the 13 T cell receptor beta chains listed below, sequenced in a study of CXCR3-negative and CXCR3-positive naive CD8 T cells. Points from the study as a whole: The TRB CDR3s that CXCR3-positive naive cells carried were more hydrophobic than those of CXCR3-negative naive cells.

All TRB cDNA libraries came from 5' RACE performed with UMI labels. TCRdb reprocessed the 5' RACE reads, keeping one entry per CDR3 protein, no DNA. The sample is made up of some 99,000 distinct CDR3 sequences, and the top ten hold 0.85% to 1.4% of it. Their specific antigens are unknown. Sequencing input: naive CXCR3+ CD8+ T cells from blood. Subset indicated: CD45RO-CCR7+CD27+CD95- naive CD8+ T cells expressing CXCR3 (TNR3+). Every receptor here comes from a human donor in good health. Some clones in this sample may be carry-over from other donors' samples.

The chain links TRBV3-1 to TRBJ2-5; TCRdb's D call, TRBD1, is unchecked because there is no DNA. The germline V gene has CDR1 LGHDT and CDR2 YNNKEL (reference sequence). The CDR3 loop spans 16 amino acids. CDR3 sequence reads: CASSQVFGGVQETQYF.

This rearrangement joins TRBV29-1 to TRBJ2-7. In germline, CDR1 is SQVTM, CDR2 ANQGSEA. CDR3 length: 13 residues. The CDR3 is CSVEAGNTYERYF.

The chain uses TRBV2 and TRBJ1-5; TCRdb's assignment of TRBD1 cannot be checked, as there is no DNA. Germline-derived CDR1 and CDR2 are SNHLY and FYNNEI. The CDR3 contains 14 residues. Here the CDR3 reads CASSDRGLNQPQHF.

V is TRBV7-9 and J is TRBJ2-5. Germline V gene sequence: CDR1 SEHNR, CDR2 FQNEAQ (reference sequence). This CDR3 contains 14 residues. The CDR3 spells CASSLVGGDKTQYF.

The V gene is TRBV29-1, the J gene TRBJ2-1. Germline lookup yields CDR1 SQVTM and CDR2 ANQGSEA. This CDR3 region has 14 residues. Here the CDR3 reads CSVDWQPDYNEQFF.

The J gene is TRBJ2-7, the V gene TRBV7-6; checking the TCRdb D call of TRBD1 is not possible without DNA. Germline V lookup: CDR1 SGHVS, CDR2 FNYEAQ. This CDR3 spans 14 amino acids. This CDR3 reads CASSSPGQTYEQYF. The variable domain in full, completed from reference TRBV7-6 and TRBJ2-7, reads GAGVSQSPRYKVTKRGQDVALRCDPISGHVSLYWYRQALGQGPEFLTYFNYEAQQDKSGLPNDRFSAERPEGSISTLTIQRTEQRDSAMYRCASSSPGQTYEQYFGPGTRLTVT.

The CDR3 spells CASRKTGGEQFF. This chain connects TRBV7-8 to TRBJ2-1; no DNA is available, so the TRBD1 call from TCRdb remains unchecked. The germline V gene has CDR1 SGHVS and CDR2 FQNEAQ. The CDR3 totals 12 residues.

J is TRBJ2-2 and V is TRBV28. CDR3 length: 15 amino acids. From germline, CDR1 is MDHEN and CDR2 SYDVKM. The CDR3: CASRERWQNTGELFF.

The chain uses TRBV20-1 and TRBJ2-7; TCRdb proposes TRBD1, but this gene call is untestable without DNA. Per the germline V gene, CDR1 is DFQATT and CDR2 is SNEGSKA (reference sequence). The CDR3 runs to 14 residues. The CDR3 loop is CSARDQGTDYEQYF.

The chain employs TRBV7-6 and TRBJ2-3; TCRdb's D call of TRBD1 is untestable without DNA. CDR3 size: 15 residues. CDR1 is SGHVS, CDR2 FNYEAQ, per germline. The CDR3: CASSHPGQVTDTQYF.

The chain joins TRBV19 to TRBJ1-1; lacking DNA, the TRBD1 call made by TCRdb goes unchecked. Germline loops: CDR1 LNHDA, CDR2 SQIVND (reference sequence). The CDR3 length is 14 residues. CDR3 in amino acids: CASTISGTGPEAFF.

This chain links TRBV20-1 with TRBJ1-2; the TRBD1 assignment by TCRdb is unverifiable without DNA. The CDR3 runs 13 residues. The germline V gene has CDR1 DFQATT and CDR2 SNEGSKA (reference sequence). The CDR3 sequence is CSARKDRDYGYTF.

V is TRBV28 and J is TRBJ2-5; lacking DNA, the TRBD1 call made by TCRdb goes unchecked. The length of the CDR3 is 17 residues. Germline CDR1 and CDR2: MDHEN and SYDVKM. The CDR3 region is CASSSTLTGGERETQYF.